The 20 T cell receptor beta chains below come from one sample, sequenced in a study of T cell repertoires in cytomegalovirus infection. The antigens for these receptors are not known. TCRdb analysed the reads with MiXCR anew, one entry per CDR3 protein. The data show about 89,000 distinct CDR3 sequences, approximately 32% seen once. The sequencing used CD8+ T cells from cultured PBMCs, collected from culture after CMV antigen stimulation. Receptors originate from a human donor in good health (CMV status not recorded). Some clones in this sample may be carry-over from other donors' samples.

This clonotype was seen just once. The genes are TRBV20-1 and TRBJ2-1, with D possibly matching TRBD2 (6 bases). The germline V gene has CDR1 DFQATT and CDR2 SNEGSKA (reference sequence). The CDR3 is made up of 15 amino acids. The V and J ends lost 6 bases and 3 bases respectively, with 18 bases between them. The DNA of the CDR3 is TGCAGTGCCCCTAGACTAGGAAAGAACTACAATGAGCAGTTCTTC. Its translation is CSAPRLGKNYNEQFF.

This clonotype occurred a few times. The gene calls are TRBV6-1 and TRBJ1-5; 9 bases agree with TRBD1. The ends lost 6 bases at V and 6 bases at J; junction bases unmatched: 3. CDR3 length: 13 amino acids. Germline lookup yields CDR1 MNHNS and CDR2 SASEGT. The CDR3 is CASRAQGAQPQHF. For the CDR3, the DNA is TGTGCCAGCAGAGCACAGGGGGCTCAGCCCCAGCATTTT.

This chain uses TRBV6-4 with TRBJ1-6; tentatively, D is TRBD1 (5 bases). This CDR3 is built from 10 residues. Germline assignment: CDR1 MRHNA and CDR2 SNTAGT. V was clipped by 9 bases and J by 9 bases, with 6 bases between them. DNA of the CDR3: TGTGCCAGTAGGGGTTCACCCCTCCACTTT. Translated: CASRGSPLHF.

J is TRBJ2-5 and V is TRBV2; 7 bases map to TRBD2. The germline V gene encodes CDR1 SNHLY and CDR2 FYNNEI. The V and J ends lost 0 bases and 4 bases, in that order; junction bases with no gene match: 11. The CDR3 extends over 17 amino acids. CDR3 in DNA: TGTGCCAGCAGTGAAGCGCTTTGGGGGGGGAAAGGAGAGACCCAGTACTTC. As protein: CASSEALWGGKGETQYF.

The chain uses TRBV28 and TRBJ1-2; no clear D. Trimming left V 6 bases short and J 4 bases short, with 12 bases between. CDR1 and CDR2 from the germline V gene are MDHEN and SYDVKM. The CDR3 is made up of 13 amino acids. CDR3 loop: CASSPDGSYGYTF. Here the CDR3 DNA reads TGTGCCAGCAGCCCGGACGGATCCTATGGCTACACCTTC.

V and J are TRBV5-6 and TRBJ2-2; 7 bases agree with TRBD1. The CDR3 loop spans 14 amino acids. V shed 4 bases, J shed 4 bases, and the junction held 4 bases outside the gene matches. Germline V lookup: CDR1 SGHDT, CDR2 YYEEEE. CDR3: CASSEDRPTGELFF. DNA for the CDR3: TGTGCCAGCAGCGAGGACAGGCCCACCGGGGAGCTGTTTTTT.

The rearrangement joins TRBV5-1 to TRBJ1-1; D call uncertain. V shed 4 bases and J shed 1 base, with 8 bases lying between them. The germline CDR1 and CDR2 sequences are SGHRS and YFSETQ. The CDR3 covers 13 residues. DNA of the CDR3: TGCGCCAGCAGCATCTCGCCGAACACTGAAGCTTTCTTT. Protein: CASSISPNTEAFF.

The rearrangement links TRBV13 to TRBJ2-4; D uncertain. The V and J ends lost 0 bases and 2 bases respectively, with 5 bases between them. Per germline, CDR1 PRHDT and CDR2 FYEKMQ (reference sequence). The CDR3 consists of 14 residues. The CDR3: CASSLGGTKNIQYF. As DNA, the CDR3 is TGTGCCAGCAGCTTAGGGGGTACCAAAAACATTCAGTACTTC.

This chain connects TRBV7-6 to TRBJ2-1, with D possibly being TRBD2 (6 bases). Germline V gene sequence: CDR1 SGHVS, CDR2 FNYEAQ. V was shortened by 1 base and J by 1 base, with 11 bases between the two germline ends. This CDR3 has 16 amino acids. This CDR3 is CASSLGRGNSYNEQFF. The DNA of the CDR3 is TGTGCCAGCAGCTTAGGGCGGGGAAATTCCTACAATGAGCAGTTCTTC.

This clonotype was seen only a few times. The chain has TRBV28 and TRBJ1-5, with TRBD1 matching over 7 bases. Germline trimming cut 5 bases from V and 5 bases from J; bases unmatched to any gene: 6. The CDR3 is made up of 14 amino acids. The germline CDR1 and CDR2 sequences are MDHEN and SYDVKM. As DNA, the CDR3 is TGTGCCAGCAGTCCTAGGGACAGACATCAGCCCCAGCATTTT. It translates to CASSPRDRHQPQHF.

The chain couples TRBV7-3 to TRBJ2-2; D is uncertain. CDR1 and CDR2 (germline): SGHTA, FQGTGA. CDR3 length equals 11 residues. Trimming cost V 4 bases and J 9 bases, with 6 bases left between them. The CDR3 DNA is TGTGCCAGCAGCTCGAGTCGGGAGCTGTTTTTT. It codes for CASSSSRELFF.

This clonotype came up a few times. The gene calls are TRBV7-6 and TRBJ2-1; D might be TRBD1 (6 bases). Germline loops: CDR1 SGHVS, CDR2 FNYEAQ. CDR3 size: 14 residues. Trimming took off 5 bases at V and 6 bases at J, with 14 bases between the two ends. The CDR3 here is CASSQEQGLNEQFF. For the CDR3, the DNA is TGTGCCAGCAGCCAGGAACAGGGCCTCAATGAGCAGTTCTTC. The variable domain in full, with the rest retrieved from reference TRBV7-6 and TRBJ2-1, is GAGVSQSPRYKVTKRGQDVALRCDPISGHVSLYWYRQALGQGPEFLTYFNYEAQQDKSGLPNDRFSAERPEGSISTLTIQRTEQRDSAMYRCASSQEQGLNEQFFGPGTRLTVL.

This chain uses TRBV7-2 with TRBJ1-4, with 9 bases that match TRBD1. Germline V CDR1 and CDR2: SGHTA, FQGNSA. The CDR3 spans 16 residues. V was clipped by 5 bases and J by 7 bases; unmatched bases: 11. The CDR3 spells CASSPGTGRLGEKLFF. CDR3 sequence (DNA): TGTGCCAGCAGCCCTGGGACAGGGCGGTTGGGTGAAAAACTGTTTTTT.

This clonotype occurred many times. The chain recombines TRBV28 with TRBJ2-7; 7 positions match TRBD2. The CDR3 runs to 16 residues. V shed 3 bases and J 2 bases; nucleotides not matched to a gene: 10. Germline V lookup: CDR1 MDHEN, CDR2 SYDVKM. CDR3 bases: TGTGCCAGCAGTTTCACCACCGGGGAGGGAGCCTACGAGCAGTACTTC. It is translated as CASSFTTGEGAYEQYF.

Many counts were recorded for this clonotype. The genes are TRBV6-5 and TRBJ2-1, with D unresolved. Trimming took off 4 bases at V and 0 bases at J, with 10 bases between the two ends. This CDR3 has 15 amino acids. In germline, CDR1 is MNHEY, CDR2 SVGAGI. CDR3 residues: CASSSTSDSYNEQFF. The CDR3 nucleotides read TGTGCCAGCAGTTCGACATCAGACTCCTACAATGAGCAGTTCTTC.

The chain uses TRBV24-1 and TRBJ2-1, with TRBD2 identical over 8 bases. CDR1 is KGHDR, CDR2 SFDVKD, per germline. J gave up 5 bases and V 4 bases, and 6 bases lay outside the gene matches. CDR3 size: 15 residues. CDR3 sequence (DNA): TGTGCCACCAGTGACCTAGCGGGCACGAACAATGAGCAGTTCTTC. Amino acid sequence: CATSDLAGTNNEQFF.

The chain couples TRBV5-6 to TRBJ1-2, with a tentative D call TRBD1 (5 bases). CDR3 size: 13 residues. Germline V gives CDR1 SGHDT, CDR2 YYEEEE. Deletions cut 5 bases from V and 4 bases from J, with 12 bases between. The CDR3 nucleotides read TGTGCCAGCAGAACATGGGGGTCCTATGGCTACACCTTC. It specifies CASRTWGSYGYTF.

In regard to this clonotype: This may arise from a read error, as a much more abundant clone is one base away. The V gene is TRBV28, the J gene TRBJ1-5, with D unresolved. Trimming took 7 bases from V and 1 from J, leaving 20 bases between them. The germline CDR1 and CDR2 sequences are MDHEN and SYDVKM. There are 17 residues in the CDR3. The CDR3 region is CASNPPERVRSNQPQHF. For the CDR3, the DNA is TGTGCCAGCAACCCCCCCGAGCGGGTGCGGAGCAATCAGCCCCAGCATTTT. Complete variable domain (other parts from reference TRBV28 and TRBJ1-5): DVKVTQSSRYLVKRTGEKVFLECVQDMDHENMFWYRQDPGLGLRLIYFSYDVKMKEKGDIPEGYSVSREKKERFSLILESASTNQTSMYLCASNPPERVRSNQPQHFGDGTRLSIL.

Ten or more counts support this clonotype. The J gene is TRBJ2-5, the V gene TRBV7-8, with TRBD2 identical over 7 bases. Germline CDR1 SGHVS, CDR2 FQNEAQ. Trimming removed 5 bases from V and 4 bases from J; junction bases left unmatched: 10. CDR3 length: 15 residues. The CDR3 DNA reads TGTGCCAGCAGCCCTATAAGACTAGCAGCAGAGACCCAGTACTTC. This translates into CASSPIRLAAETQYF. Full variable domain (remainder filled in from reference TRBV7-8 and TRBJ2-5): GAGVSQSPRYKVAKRGQDVALRCDPISGHVSLFWYQQALGQGPEFLTYFQNEAQLDKSGLPSDRFFAERPEGSVSTLKIQRTQQEDSAVYLCASSPIRLAAETQYFGPGTRLLVL.

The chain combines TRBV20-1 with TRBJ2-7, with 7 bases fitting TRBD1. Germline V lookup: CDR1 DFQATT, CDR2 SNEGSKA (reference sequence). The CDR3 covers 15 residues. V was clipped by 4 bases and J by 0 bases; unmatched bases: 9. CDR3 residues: CSAIDGTASSYEQYF. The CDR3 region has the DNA TGCAGTGCTATAGACGGGACAGCCAGCTCCTACGAGCAGTACTTC.